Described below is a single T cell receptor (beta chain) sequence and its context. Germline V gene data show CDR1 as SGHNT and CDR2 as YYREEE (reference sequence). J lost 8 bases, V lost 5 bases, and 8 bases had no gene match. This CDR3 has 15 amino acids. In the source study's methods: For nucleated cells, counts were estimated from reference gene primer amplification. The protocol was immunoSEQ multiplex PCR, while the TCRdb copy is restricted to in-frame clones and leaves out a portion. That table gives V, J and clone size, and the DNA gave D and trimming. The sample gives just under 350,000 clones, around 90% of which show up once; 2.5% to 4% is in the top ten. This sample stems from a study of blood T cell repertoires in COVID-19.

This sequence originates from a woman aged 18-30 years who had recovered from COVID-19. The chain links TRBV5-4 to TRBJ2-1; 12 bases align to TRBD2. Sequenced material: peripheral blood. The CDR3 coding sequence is TGTGCCAGCAGTTACCTAGCGGGAGGGCGAGATGAGCAGTTCTTC. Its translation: CASSYLAGGRDEQFF. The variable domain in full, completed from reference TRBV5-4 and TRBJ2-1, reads ETGVTQSPTHLIKTRGQQVTLRCSSQSGHNTVSWYQQALGQGPQFIFQYYREEENGRGNFPPRFSGLQFPNYSSELNVNALELDDSALYLCASSYLAGGRDEQFFGPGTRLTVL.